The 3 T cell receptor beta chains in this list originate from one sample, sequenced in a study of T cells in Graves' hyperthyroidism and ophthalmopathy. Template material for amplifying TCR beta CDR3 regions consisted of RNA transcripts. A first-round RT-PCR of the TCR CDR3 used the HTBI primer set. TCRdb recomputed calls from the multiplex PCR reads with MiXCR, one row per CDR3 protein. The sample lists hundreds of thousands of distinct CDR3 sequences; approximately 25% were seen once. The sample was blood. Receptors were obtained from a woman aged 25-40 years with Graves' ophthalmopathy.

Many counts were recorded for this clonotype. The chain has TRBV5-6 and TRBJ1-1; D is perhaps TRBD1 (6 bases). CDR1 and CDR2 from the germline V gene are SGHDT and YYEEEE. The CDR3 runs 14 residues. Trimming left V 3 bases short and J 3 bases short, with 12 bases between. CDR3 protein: CASSWGPADTEAFF. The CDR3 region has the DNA TGTGCCAGCAGCTGGGGGCCGGCGGACACTGAAGCTTTCTTT.

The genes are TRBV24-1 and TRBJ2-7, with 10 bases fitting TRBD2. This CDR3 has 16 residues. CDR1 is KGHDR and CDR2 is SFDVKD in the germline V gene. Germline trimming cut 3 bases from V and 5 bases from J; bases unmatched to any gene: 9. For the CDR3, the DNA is TGTGCCACCAGTGATACATCTAGCGGGAGTTGGGACGAGCAGTACGTC. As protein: CATSDTSSGSWDEQYV.

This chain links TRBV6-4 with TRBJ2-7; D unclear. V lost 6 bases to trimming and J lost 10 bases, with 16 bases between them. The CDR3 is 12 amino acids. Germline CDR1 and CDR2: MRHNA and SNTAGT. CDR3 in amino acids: CASSDDGRGQYF. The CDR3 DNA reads TGTGCCAGCAGCGACGATGGGCGAGGCCAGTACTTC.